This T cell receptor beta chain was recovered during a study of Tregs in tolerant kidney transplant recipients. General study points: Biological reproducibility was not directly addressed in this study. Changing PCR primers prevented nucleotide comparison between some patients' samples. In tolerant patients, donor-specific Tregs outgrew total Tregs, suggesting antigen-driven expansion.

The nonmyeloablative bone marrow transplants came from related graft donors, with transient mixed chimerism. Clones were read by immunoSEQ multiplex PCR, and TCRdb kept only the in-frame ones, dropping some. The sample is made up of about 15,000 clones, and the top ten hold roughly 4% of it. This CDR3 has 14 amino acids. CDR1 and CDR2 from the germline V gene are GTSNPN and SVGIG (reference sequence). The V end was cut by 3 bases, the J end by 5 bases, with 16 bases between. Comments on this clone: No antigen is known for it. The read ends 3 residues early relative to the CDR3; the germline J gene fills the gap.

The V and J genes are TRBV30 and TRBJ1-1; tentative D call: TRBD1 (6 bases). This receptor was taken from a human patient who received a combined kidney and bone marrow transplant. Some T cells may have come from the graft donor. This material consisted of CD4+ T cells from blood (PBMCs), taken 12 months after the transplant. Partial CDR3 DNA: TGTGCCTGGAGCCAACGGGGGGCGCGGACTGAA. Translating it yields CAWSQRGARTE. In full, the CDR3 is CAWSQRGARTEAFF.